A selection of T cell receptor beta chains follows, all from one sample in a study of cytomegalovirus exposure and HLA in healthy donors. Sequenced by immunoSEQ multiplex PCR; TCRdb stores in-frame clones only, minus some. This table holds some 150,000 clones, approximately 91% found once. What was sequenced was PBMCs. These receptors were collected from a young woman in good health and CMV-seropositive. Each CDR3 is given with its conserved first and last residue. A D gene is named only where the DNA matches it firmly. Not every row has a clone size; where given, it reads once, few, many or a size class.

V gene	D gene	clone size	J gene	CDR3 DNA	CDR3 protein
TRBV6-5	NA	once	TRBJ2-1	TGTGCCAGCACCTCGCTCCTTACGGGCAATGAGCAGTTCTTC	CASTSLLTGNEQFF
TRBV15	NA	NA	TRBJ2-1	TGTGCCACCAGCACCGCGATTCGGGGCAATGAGCAGTTCTTC	CATSTAIRGNEQFF
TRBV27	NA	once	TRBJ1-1	TGTGCCAGCAGTTCCCAGGGGAACACTGAAGCTTTCTTT	CASSSQGNTEAFF
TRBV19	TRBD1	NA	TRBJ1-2	TGTGCCAGCCGTACGACAGGGCTGGATGGCTACACCTTC	CASRTTGLDGYTF
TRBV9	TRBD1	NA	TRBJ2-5	TGTGCCAGCAGCCCCTACGGAGGGACAGGCTATAAAGAGACCCAGTACTTC	CASSPYGGTGYKETQYF
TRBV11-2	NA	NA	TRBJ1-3	TGTGCCAGCAGCTTATGGGGGCAGTCTGGAAACACCATATATTTT	CASSLWGQSGNTIYF
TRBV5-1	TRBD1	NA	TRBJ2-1	TGCGCCAGCAGCCCACGGACAGGGATTGAAAATGAGCAGTTCTTC	CASSPRTGIENEQFF
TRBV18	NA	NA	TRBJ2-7	TGTGCCAGCTCACCCCCCCAGGGCTGGCAGTACTTC	CASSPPQGWQYF
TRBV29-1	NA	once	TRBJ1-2	TGCAGCGTTGGCGGGGCCGAACTTAACTATGGCTACACCTTC	CSVGGAELNYGYTF
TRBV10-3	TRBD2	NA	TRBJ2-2	TGTGCCATCAGTCGGACTAGCGGGGGGAACACCGGGGAGCTGTTTTTT	CAISRTSGGNTGELFF
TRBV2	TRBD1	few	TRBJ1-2	TGTGCCAGCAGCCCAGGACAGGGAGGTGGCTACACCTTC	CASSPGQGGGYTF
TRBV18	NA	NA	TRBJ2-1	TGTGCCAGCTCACCCCACAGGGAGACTGAGCAGTTCTTC	CASSPHRETEQFF
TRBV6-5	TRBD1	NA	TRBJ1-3	TGTGCCAGCAGAGGGGGCAACCCAACTGGAAACACCATATATTTT	CASRGGNPTGNTIYF
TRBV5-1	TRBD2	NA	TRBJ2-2	TGCGCCAGCAGGACTAGCGGGAGAGTAGGCGGGGAGCTGTTTTTT	CASRTSGRVGGELFF
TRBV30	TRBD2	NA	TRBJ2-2	TGTGCCTGGAGGACTAGCGGTACCGGGGAGCTGTTTTTT	CAWRTSGTGELFF